Presented here are 29 T cell receptor beta chains from one specimen sequenced in a study of tissue T cells after allogeneic stem cell transplantation. Sequencing used immunoSEQ multiplex PCR; TCRdb keeps in-frame clones, though not all of them. In the table there are fewer than 30,000 clones, about 85% of which are singletons. Sequenced material: blood, taken before transplantation. These receptors were taken from a woman aged 18-49 years who later had graft-versus-host disease after an allogeneic stem cell transplant.

V usage is TRBV4-3 and J usage is TRBJ1-1, with TRBD1 as a possible D gene (5 bases). The length of the CDR3 is 14 residues. Deletions cut 0 bases from V and 3 bases from J, with 8 bases between. The germline V gene has CDR1 LGHNA and CDR2 YSLEER. The CDR3 DNA reads as TGCGCCAGCAGCCAAGACCCGGGGGACACTGAAGCTTTCTTT. Protein product: CASSQDPGDTEAFF.

CDR3 coding DNA: TGTGCCAGCAGCTTCGTCCAAAATGAAAAACTGTTTTTT. This gives the protein CASSFVQNEKLFF. The V gene is TRBV7-9, the J gene TRBJ1-4; D unresolved. Deletions cut 3 bases from V and 5 bases from J, with 7 bases between. The CDR3 has 13 residues. Germline V CDR1 and CDR2: SEHNR, FQNEAQ (reference sequence).

The chain has TRBV10-1 and TRBJ1-4; D is unclear. V shed 2 bases and J shed 0 bases, with 4 bases lying between them. This CDR3 contains 14 residues. Germline V gene data show CDR1 as WNHNN and CDR2 as SYGVQD (reference sequence). CDR3: CASSETATNEKLFF. The CDR3 coding sequence is TGCGCCAGCAGTGAGACAGCAACTAATGAAAAACTGTTTTTT.

This clone was detected only once. V gene TRBV18 combines with J gene TRBJ1-4; D not resolved. Germline loops: CDR1 KGHSH, CDR2 LQKENI. Trimming removed 3 bases at V and 0 bases at J, with 8 bases between. The length of the CDR3 is 15 residues. Here the CDR3 reads CASSPGIATNEKLFF. CDR3 in DNA: TGTGCCAGCTCACCCGGCATTGCAACTAATGAAAAACTGTTTTTT.

This clone has more than one count but fewer than ten. The V and J genes are TRBV6-2 or TRBV6-3 and TRBJ2-7; 10 bases map to TRBD2. V shed 4 bases, J shed 5 bases, and the junction held 5 bases outside the gene matches. The CDR3 is 14 residues long. Germline values: CDR1 MNHEY, CDR2 SVGEGT. Written as DNA, the CDR3 is TGTGCCAGCAGTTTAAGCGGGGGGGCGGACGAGCAGTACTTC. Its translation: CASSLSGGADEQYF.

This clone was recorded once. This sequence joins TRBV27 and TRBJ2-7; D not certain. The V end lost 0 bases, the J end lost 4 bases, and 19 bases lay between the germline ends. Germline assignment: CDR1 MNHEY and CDR2 SMNVEV (reference sequence). The CDR3 runs 17 residues. The chain's CDR3 is CASSLSLRAPKGYEQYF. The CDR3, as DNA: TGTGCCAGCAGTTTATCGCTAAGGGCCCCCAAAGGGTACGAGCAGTACTTC.

This clone was observed a few times. The chain has TRBV7-9 and TRBJ1-2; no clear D. Trimming removed 2 bases at V and 8 bases at J, with 9 bases between. The CDR3 contains 12 residues. The germline V gene has CDR1 SEHNR and CDR2 FQNEAQ (reference sequence). CDR3 residues: CASSLLGGGYTF. CDR3 nucleotide sequence: TGTGCCAGCAGCTTATTGGGCGGAGGCTACACCTTC.

In this sample, this clone turned up once. In DNA form, the CDR3 reads TGTGCCAGCAGCTTGTTTCAGTTGGAGACCCAGTACTTC. This codes for CASSLFQLETQYF. This chain uses TRBV7-6 with TRBJ2-5; D is uncertain. V was pared by 3 bases and J by 5 bases, with 10 bases between. The CDR3 runs 13 residues. Germline loops: CDR1 SGHVS, CDR2 FNYEAQ.

V usage is TRBV18 and J usage is TRBJ2-7, with D possibly TRBD1 on 6 matching bases. Germline CDR1 is KGHSH and CDR2 is LQKENI. Trimming left V 3 bases short and J 2 bases short, with 14 bases between. The CDR3 runs 15 residues. Here the CDR3 reads CASSPGSGATYEQYF. The CDR3, as DNA: TGTGCCAGCTCACCGGGGTCAGGGGCTACCTACGAGCAGTACTTC.

The CDR3 region is CASSQGTSTDTQYF. CDR3 nucleotide sequence: TGTGCCAGCAGCCAAGGGACTAGCACAGATACGCAGTATTTT. This chain connects TRBV14 to TRBJ2-3, with D possibly being TRBD2 (5 bases). Trimming took 1 base from V and 0 from J, leaving 5 bases between them. This CDR3 has 14 residues. Germline V gene data show CDR1 as SGHDN and CDR2 as FVKESK.

V and J are TRBV6-1 and TRBJ2-7; 9 bases fit TRBD2. Per the germline V gene, CDR1 is MNHNS and CDR2 is SASEGT. V trimming: 3 bases; J trimming: 2 bases; junction bases outside the gene matches: 5. This CDR3 is 15 amino acids long. This chain's CDR3 is CASSEETSGAYEQYF. The CDR3, as DNA: TGTGCCAGCAGTGAGGAGACTAGCGGAGCCTACGAGCAGTACTTC.

The V call is TRBV18, the J call TRBJ1-5; D is uncertain. V lost 3 bases and J 4 bases, leaving 7 bases between the germline ends. In germline, CDR1 is KGHSH, CDR2 LQKENI. The CDR3 contains 13 residues. The CDR3 region has the DNA TGTGCCAGCTCACCGGACCGAAATCAGCCCCAGCATTTT. It is translated as CASSPDRNQPQHF.

This sequence joins TRBV5-4 and TRBJ2-3; 11 nucleotides line up with TRBD2. The CDR3 length is 16 residues. Germline trimming cut 4 bases from V and 3 bases from J; bases unmatched to any gene: 7. Germline lookup yields CDR1 SGHNT and CDR2 YYREEE (reference sequence). CDR3 in amino acids: CASSQELAGVTDTQYF. The CDR3 DNA sequence: TGTGCCAGCAGCCAAGAACTAGCGGGAGTTACAGATACGCAGTATTTT.

About this clone itself: At one end the junction does not follow the germline gene, possibly because of a read error. The chain has TRBV5-4 and TRBJ2-7; D is uncertain. The CDR3 totals 16 residues. From germline, CDR1 is SGHNT and CDR2 YYREEE (reference sequence). The CDR3 DNA reads TGTGCCGGCAGCGCCCGACATCTCAGCGACGCCTACGAGCAGTACTTC. Residues: CAGSARHLSDAYEQYF.

In DNA, the CDR3 is TGTGCCAGCAGCCAAGAAGATAGGACAGGATACAATGAGCAGTTCTTC. Protein: CASSQEDRTGYNEQFF. The V and J genes are TRBV4-2 and TRBJ2-1, with 7 bases that match TRBD1. V trimming: 0 bases; J trimming: 4 bases; junction bases outside the gene matches: 6. The CDR3 runs to 16 residues. Looked up from germline, CDR1 is LGHNA and CDR2 is YNFKEQ.

This chain uses TRBV11-2 with TRBJ1-5; 11 nucleotides line up with TRBD1. With 6 bases clipped from V and 4 bases from J, the junction kept 2 bases outside the gene matches. This CDR3 region has 14 residues. CDR1 is SGHAT, CDR2 FQNNGV, per germline. The CDR3 loop reads CASSGTGGNQPQHF. The CDR3, as DNA: TGTGCCAGCAGTGGGACAGGGGGTAATCAGCCCCAGCATTTT.

As to this clone: Compared with germline, one end of the junction differs, possibly owing to a read error. This chain links TRBV27 with TRBJ1-1; D may be TRBD1 (6 bases). CDR1 and CDR2 (germline): MNHEY, SMNVEV (reference sequence). The CDR3 has 15 amino acids. The CDR3 DNA reads TGTGCCAGCAGTTTGGACAGACGAACGAACGCTGAAGCTTTCTTT. It is translated as CASSLDRRTNAEAFF.

The chain uses TRBV15 and TRBJ1-5; the match to TRBD1 covers 9 bases. The ends lost 2 bases at V and 3 bases at J; junction bases unmatched: 5. The CDR3 runs 16 residues. Germline loops: CDR1 LNHNV, CDR2 YYDKDF (reference sequence). This CDR3 reads CATSRWTGDNNQPQHF. CDR3 DNA: TGTGCCACCAGCAGATGGACAGGGGATAACAATCAGCCCCAGCATTTT.

CDR3 nucleotides: TGTGCCAGCAGCTTAGGTGAAGAGACCCAGTACTTC. This sequence encodes CASSLGEETQYF. This rearrangement joins TRBV7-2 to TRBJ2-5; D is unclear. Trimming cost V 1 base and J 3 bases, with 3 bases left between them. In germline, CDR1 is SGHTA, CDR2 FQGNSA. This CDR3 spans 12 amino acids.

In its sample, this clone was seen a few times. The chain has TRBV24-1 and TRBJ1-5, with D perhaps TRBD1 (5 bases). Germline V gives CDR1 KGHDR, CDR2 SFDVKD. This CDR3 spans 14 amino acids. The V gene lost 4 bases and the J gene lost 5 bases, with 11 bases spanning the gap. CDR3 nucleotide sequence: TGTGCCACCAGTGAAGCAGGGTGGGATCAGCCCCAGCATTTT. It codes for CATSEAGWDQPQHF.

The chain combines TRBV4-1 with TRBJ1-1; 7 bases agree with TRBD1. The CDR3 covers 13 residues. V lost 4 bases and J lost 4; bases outside the gene matches: 3. The germline CDR1 and CDR2 sequences are MGHRA and YSYEKL. The CDR3 sequence: CASSRGQSTEAFF. The CDR3 DNA reads as TGCGCCAGCAGCCGGGGACAGAGCACTGAAGCTTTCTTT.

The rearrangement links TRBV5-4 to TRBJ2-5, with 7 bases matching TRBD2. This CDR3 is 16 amino acids long. V lost 0 bases and J lost 7; bases outside the gene matches: 12. Germline V lookup: CDR1 SGHNT, CDR2 YYREEE (reference sequence). CDR3 nucleotide sequence: TGTGCCAGCAGCTTGGGCGGGGTTAGTGGGGAGGGGACCCAGTACTTC. Protein product: CASSLGGVSGEGTQYF.

This chain links TRBV10-1 with TRBJ2-3; 11 positions match TRBD2. The CDR3 length is 16 residues. Trimming removed 5 bases from V and 4 bases from J; junction bases left unmatched: 8. Germline CDR1 reads WNHNN; CDR2 reads SYGVQD (reference sequence). In nucleotides, the CDR3 is TGCGCCAGCAGTCTCCTTCCGGGACTAGCGGCAGATACGCAGTATTTT. Encoded protein: CASSLLPGLAADTQYF.

The chain recombines TRBV3-1 (or the pseudogene TRBV3-2) with TRBJ2-2, with unresolved D. V was pared by 2 bases and J by 3 bases, with 10 bases between. The germline CDR1 and CDR2 sequences are LGHDT and YNNKEL (reference sequence). The CDR3 covers 15 residues. CDR3: CASSQLAHDTGELFF. CDR3 sequence (DNA): TGTGCCAGCAGCCAATTGGCCCACGACACCGGGGAGCTGTTTTTT.

The chain couples TRBV18 to TRBJ2-2; possibly TRBD1 for D (6 bases). Deletions cut 5 bases from V and 4 bases from J, with 11 bases between. This CDR3 region has 14 residues. Germline V gives CDR1 KGHSH, CDR2 LQKENI. CDR3 DNA: TGTGCCAGCTCATCAACAGGGTTCACCGGGGAGCTGTTTTTT. Translated, it gives CASSSTGFTGELFF.

This chain links TRBV21-1 with TRBJ2-5; TRBD1, the table's D call, was not compared with the DNA. TRBV21-1 is a listed pseudogene. The CDR3 contains 16 residues. CDR3 residues: CASSKTVQERQETQYF. The CDR3 DNA is TGTGCCAGCAGCAAAACCGTACAGGAGAGACAAGAGACCCAGTACTTC.

CDR3 sequence: CASSSGGDRVREQYF. The CDR3 coding sequence is TGTGCCAGCAGCTCGGGTGGGGACAGGGTTCGTGAGCAGTACTTC. The chain has TRBV7-9 and TRBJ2-7, with 9 bases that match TRBD1. The ends lost 4 bases at V and 7 bases at J; junction bases unmatched: 11. The germline gives CDR1 SEHNR, CDR2 FQNEAQ (reference sequence). The CDR3 spans 15 residues.

This sequence joins TRBV6-6 and TRBJ2-1, with 12 bases aligning to TRBD2. The length of the CDR3 is 19 residues. Germline values: CDR1 MNHNY, CDR2 SVGAGI (reference sequence). Germline trimming cut 5 bases from V and 9 bases from J; bases unmatched to any gene: 20. The CDR3 DNA is TGTGCCAGCAGTCCCAGGACTAGCGGGGCGACCGGGGTGGAGGGTGAGCAGTTCTTC. It specifies CASSPRTSGATGVEGEQFF.

The chain combines TRBV29-1 with TRBJ2-3, with TRBD2 matching 10 bases. CDR3 length: 14 residues. With V trimmed by 5 bases and J by 3 bases, 5 bases remained unmatched. Germline CDR1 and CDR2: SQVTM and ANQGSEA. CDR3 nucleotide sequence: TGCAGCGTTTCGGCTAGCGGGAGAACAGATACGCAGTATTTT. It is translated as CSVSASGRTDTQYF.